This TCR beta chain was identified in a study of PD-1 and CTLA-4 blockade in melanoma. The data were produced by immunoSEQ multiplex PCR, yet TCRdb's version contains in-frame clones alone and is incomplete. Here the sample spans about 30,000 clones, roughly nine tenths being singletons. With V trimmed by 0 bases and J by 5 bases, 11 bases remained unmatched. Germline CDR1 reads GTSNPN; CDR2 reads SVGIG (reference sequence). There are 16 residues in the CDR3. Material: CD8+ T cells from peripheral blood, obtained from a patient given anti-PD-1 treatment. This chain joins TRBV30 and TRBJ1-1, with TRBD1 identical over 8 bases. This TCR was sampled from a human donor with melanoma. CDR3 DNA: TGTGCCTGGAGTGTACCGGCAGGGGGCTGGTGGACTGAAGCTTTCTTT. It translates to CAWSVPAGGWWTEAFF.